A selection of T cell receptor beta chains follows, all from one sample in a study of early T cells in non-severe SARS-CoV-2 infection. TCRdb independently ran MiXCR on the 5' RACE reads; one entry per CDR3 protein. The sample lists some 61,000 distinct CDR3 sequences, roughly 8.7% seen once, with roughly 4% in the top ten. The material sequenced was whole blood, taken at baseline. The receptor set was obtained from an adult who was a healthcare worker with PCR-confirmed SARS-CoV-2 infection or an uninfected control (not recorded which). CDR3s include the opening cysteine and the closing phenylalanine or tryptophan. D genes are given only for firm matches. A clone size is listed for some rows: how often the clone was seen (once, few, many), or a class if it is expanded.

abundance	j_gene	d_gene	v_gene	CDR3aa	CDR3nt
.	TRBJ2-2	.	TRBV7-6	CASSSKGQDTGELFF	TGTGCCAGCAGCTCGAAGGGGCAGGACACCGGGGAGCTGTTTTTT
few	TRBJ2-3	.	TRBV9	CASSVGGVDTQYF	TGTGCCAGCAGCGTAGGCGGGGTGGATACGCAGTATTTT
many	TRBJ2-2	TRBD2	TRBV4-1	CASSLRLAGVGMGGELFF	TGCGCCAGCAGCCTTCGACTAGCGGGAGTTGGAATGGGCGGGGAGCTGTTTTTT
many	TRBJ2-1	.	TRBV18	CASSPPGSSYNEQFF	TGTGCCAGCTCACCACCGGGGAGCTCCTACAATGAGCAGTTCTTC
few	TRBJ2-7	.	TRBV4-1	CASSQDLTQLGYEQYF	TGCGCCAGCAGCCAAGATCTCACGCAGTTGGGGTACGAGCAGTACTTC
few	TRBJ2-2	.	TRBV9	CASSVTPSNTGELFF	TGTGCCAGCAGCGTAACGCCTTCGAACACCGGGGAGCTGTTTTTT
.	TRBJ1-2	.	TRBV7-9	CASSLFGLEANYGYTF	TGTGCCAGCAGCCTATTCGGACTCGAAGCTAACTATGGCTACACCTTC
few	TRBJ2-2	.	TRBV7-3	CASSLGGKTGELFF	TGTGCCAGCAGCTTAGGGGGGAAGACCGGGGAGCTGTTTTTT
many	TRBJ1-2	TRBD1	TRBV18	CASSTGADYGYTF	TGTGCCAGCTCGACAGGGGCTGACTATGGCTACACCTTC
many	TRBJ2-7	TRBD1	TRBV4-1	CASSTGTGTFPEQYF	TGCGCCAGCAGCACTGGGACAGGGACATTTCCCGAGCAGTACTTC
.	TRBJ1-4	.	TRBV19	CASSVQGGAEKLFF	TGTGCCAGTAGTGTACAGGGAGGTGCTGAAAAACTGTTTTTT
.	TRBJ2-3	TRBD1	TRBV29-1	CSVEGGQGGTDTQYF	TGCAGCGTTGAAGGGGGACAGGGCGGCACAGATACGCAGTATTTT
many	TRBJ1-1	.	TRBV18	CASSIGDGDTEAFF	TGTGCCAGCTCAATCGGAGACGGGGACACTGAAGCTTTCTTT
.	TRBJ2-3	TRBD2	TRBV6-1	CASLTSGTDTQYF	TGTGCGAGCTTAACTAGCGGCACAGATACGCAGTATTTT
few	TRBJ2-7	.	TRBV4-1	CASSQDGDWDYEQYF	TGCGCCAGCAGCCAAGATGGCGACTGGGACTACGAGCAGTACTTC
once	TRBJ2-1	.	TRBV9	CASSPLGPWGNEQFF	TGTGCCAGCAGCCCCCTCGGACCCTGGGGCAATGAGCAGTTCTTC
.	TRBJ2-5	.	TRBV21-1	CASSRTKVGETQYF	TGTGCCAGCAGCCGGACTAAGGTGGGAGAGACCCAGTACTTC
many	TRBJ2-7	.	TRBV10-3	CASGATLWTSYEQYF	TGTGCCTCGGGTGCGACGTTATGGACAAGCTACGAGCAGTACTTC
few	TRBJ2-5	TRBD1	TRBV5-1	CASSLDAGGARETQYF	TGCGCCAGCAGCTTGGATGCAGGGGGCGCGAGGGAGACCCAGTACTTC
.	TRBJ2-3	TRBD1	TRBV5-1	CASTEGAFTSTDTQYF	TGCGCCAGCACCGAGGGGGCGTTCACTAGCACAGATACGCAGTATTTT